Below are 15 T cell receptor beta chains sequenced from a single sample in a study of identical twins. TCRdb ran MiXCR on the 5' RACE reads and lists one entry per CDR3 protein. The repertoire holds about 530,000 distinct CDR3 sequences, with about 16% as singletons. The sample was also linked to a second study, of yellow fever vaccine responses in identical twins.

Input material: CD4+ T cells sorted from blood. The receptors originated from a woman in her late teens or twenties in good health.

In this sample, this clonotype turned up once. CDR3 DNA sequence: TGCGCCAGCAGCCAAGAGGCTGGGCTGGCGGGAGGGCCGAGGAATGAGCAGTTCTTC. Protein: CASSQEAGLAGGPRNEQFF. This chain connects TRBV4-1 to TRBJ2-1, with 9 nucleotides matching TRBD2. The CDR3 sequence is 19 residues long. Germline V lookup: CDR1 MGHRA, CDR2 YSYEKL. V shed 0 bases, J shed 7 bases, and the junction held 16 bases outside the gene matches.

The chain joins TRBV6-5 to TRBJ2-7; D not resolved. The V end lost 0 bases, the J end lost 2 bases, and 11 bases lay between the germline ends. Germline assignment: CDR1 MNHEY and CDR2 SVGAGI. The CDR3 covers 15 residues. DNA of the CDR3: TGTGCCAGCAGTTACTCTGGTGTTAGCACCTACGAGCAGTACTTC. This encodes CASSYSGVSTYEQYF.

The CDR3 nucleotides read TGTGCCAGCAGCCAAAGACTCCAAGAGACCCAGTACTTC. Its protein product is CASSQRLQETQYF. The rearrangement joins TRBV4-2 to TRBJ2-5; D is unresolved. With 2 bases removed from V and 1 base from J, the gap between germline ends came to 5 bases. This CDR3 has 13 amino acids. Germline loops: CDR1 LGHNA, CDR2 YNFKEQ.

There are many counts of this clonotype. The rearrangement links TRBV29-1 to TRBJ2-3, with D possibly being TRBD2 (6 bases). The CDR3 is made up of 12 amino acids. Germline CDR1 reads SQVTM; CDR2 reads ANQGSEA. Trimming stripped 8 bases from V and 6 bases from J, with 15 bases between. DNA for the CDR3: TGCAGCACCCGGGACTCCTCGGATACGCAGTATTTT. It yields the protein CSTRDSSDTQYF.

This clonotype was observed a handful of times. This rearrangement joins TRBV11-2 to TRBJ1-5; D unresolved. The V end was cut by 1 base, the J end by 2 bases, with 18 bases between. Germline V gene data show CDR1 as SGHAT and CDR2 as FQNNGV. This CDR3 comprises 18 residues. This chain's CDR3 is CASSLGFGFKGGNQPQHF. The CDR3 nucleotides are TGTGCCAGCAGCTTAGGGTTCGGCTTCAAGGGTGGCAATCAGCCCCAGCATTTT.

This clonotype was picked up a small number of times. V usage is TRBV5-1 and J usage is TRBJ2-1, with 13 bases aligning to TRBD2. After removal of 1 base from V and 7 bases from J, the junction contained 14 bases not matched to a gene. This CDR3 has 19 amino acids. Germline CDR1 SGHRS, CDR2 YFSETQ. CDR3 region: CASSLHPQLAGGPVNEQFF. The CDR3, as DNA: TGCGCCAGCAGCTTGCATCCACAACTAGCGGGAGGGCCGGTGAATGAGCAGTTCTTC.

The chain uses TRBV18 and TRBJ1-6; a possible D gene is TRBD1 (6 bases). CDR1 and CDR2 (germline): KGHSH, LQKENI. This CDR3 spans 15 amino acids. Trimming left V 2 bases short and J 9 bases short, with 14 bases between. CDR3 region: CASSPDRWGVSPLHF. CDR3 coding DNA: TGTGCCAGCTCACCAGACAGGTGGGGCGTTTCACCCCTCCACTTT. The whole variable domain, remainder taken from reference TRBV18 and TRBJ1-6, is NAGVMQNPRHLVRRRGQEARLRCSPMKGHSHVYWYRQLPEEGLKFMVYLQKENIIDESGMPKERFSAEFPKEGPSILRIQQVVRGDSAAYFCASSPDRWGVSPLHFGNGTRLTVT.

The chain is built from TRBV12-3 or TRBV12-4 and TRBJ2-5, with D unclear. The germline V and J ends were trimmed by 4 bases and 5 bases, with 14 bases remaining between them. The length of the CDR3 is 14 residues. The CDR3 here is CASSWIVSGETQYF. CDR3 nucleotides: TGTGCCAGCAGTTGGATCGTCAGTGGGGAGACCCAGTACTTC.

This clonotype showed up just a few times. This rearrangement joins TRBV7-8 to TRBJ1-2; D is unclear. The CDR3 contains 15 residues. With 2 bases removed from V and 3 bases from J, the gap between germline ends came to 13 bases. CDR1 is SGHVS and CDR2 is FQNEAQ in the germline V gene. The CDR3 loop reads CASSLKGRDDYGYTF. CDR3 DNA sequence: TGTGCCAGCAGCTTAAAGGGTCGGGATGACTATGGCTACACCTTC.

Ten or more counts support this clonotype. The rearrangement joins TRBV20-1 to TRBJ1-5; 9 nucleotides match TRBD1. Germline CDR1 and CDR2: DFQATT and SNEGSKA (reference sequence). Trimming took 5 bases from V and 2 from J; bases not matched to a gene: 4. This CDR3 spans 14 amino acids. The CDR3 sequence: CSARQGGRNQPQHF. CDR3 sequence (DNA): TGCAGTGCTCGACAGGGGGGACGCAATCAGCCCCAGCATTTT.

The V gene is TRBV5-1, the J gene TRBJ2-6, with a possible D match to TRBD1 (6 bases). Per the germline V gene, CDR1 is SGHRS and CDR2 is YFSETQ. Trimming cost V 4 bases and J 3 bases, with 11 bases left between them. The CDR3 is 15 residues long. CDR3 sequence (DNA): TGCGCCAGCAGCATACAGGGAAATGGGGCCAACGTCCTGACTTTC. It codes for CASSIQGNGANVLTF.

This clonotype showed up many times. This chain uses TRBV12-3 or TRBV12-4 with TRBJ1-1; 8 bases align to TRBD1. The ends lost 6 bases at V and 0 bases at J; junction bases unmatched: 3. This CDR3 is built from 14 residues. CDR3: CASSVDRVNTEAFF. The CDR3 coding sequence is TGTGCCAGCAGCGTGGACAGGGTGAACACTGAAGCTTTCTTT.

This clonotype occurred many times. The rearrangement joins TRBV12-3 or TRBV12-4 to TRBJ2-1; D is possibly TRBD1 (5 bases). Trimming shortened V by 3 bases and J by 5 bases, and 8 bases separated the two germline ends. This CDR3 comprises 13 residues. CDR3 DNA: TGTGCCAGCAGTTTGTCAGGGAACAATGAGCAGTTCTTC. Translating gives CASSLSGNNEQFF.

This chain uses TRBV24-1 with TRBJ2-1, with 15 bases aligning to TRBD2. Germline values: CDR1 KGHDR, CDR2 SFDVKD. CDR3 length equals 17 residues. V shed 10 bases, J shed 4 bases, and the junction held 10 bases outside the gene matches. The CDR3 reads CATTGTSGGRAYNEQFF. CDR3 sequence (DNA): TGTGCCACAACAGGGACTAGCGGGGGGCGCGCTTACAATGAGCAGTTCTTC.

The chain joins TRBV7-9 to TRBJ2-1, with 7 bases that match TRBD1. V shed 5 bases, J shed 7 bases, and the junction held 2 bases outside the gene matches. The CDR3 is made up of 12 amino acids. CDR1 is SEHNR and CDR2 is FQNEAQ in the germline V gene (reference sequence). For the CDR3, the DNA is TGTGCCAGCAGCATACAGGGGAATGAGCAGTTCTTC. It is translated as CASSIQGNEQFF.